This T cell receptor beta chain was sequenced during a study of Ad26.COV2.S vaccination and SARS-CoV-2 variants. Overall study: Into the muscle, Ad26.COV2.S was dosed once or twice, 56 days apart.

Trimming left V 3 bases short and J 4 bases short, with 9 bases between. The CDR3 is 13 amino acids. Measured with immunoSEQ multiplex PCR; TCRdb has only the in-frame clones, and not every one. The data contain fewer than 400,000 clones, roughly 84% of them singletons. The treatment was: around 19 received Ad26.COV2.S at low or high dose, single or two shots; about 5 received placebo; per-sample allocation not given. Repertoires come from day 63 after the first vaccine or placebo injection. The chain recombines TRBV12-3 or TRBV12-4 with TRBJ1-2; a possible D gene is TRBD1 (5 bases). Sequencing was performed on peripheral blood, taken in a trial of Ad26.COV2.S vaccine versus placebo. This sequence was found in a person between 18 and 65 years old who received the Ad26.COV2.S COVID-19 vaccine or a placebo. The CDR3 coding sequence is TGTGCCAGCAGTTTGTCCAGGGCCTATGGCTACACCTTC. Its protein product is CASSLSRAYGYTF.